These T cell receptor beta chains were read from a single sample in a study of cytomegalovirus exposure and HLA in healthy donors. Clones were sequenced by immunoSEQ multiplex PCR, and TCRdb holds only the in-frame ones, with some missing. The data hold roughly 100,000 clones, with around 76% observed a single time. The sequencing sample was made of PBMCs. The receptor source for this set is a woman under 30 in good health and CMV-seropositive. CDR3s include the opening cysteine and the closing phenylalanine or tryptophan. A D gene is named only where the DNA matches it firmly. Size values are once, few and many counts, or a class for expanded clones, and some rows have none.

TRBV13,TRBJ2-2,TRBD2,.,CASSLEGLAVNTGELFF,TGTGCCAGCAGCTTAGAGGGACTAGCGGTGAACACCGGGGAGCTGTTTTTT
TRBV5-4,TRBJ2-1,.,.,CACSPVDNEQFF,TGTGCCTGCAGCCCCGTCGACAATGAGCAGTTCTTC
TRBV7-6,TRBJ2-1,TRBD2,.,CASSFLIGTSNEQFF,TGTGCCAGCAGCTTTTTAATAGGGACTAGCAATGAGCAGTTCTTC
TRBV12-5,TRBJ2-5,.,once,CASGLGQAQEAQYF,TGTGCTAGTGGTTTGGGACAGGCCCAAGAGGCCCAGTACTTC
TRBV5-4,TRBJ2-1,.,.,CASSLGTSSYNEQFF,TGTGCCAGCAGCTTGGGTACCAGCTCCTACAATGAGCAGTTCTTC
TRBV6-5,TRBJ1-4,TRBD1,.,CASSLLRDRGEKLFF,TGTGCCAGCAGTCTGCTCAGGGACAGGGGCGAAAAACTGTTTTTT
TRBV2,TRBJ1-2,TRBD1,.,CASSEIGQGVGYTF,TGTGCCAGCAGTGAAATTGGACAGGGAGTAGGCTACACCTTC
TRBV9,TRBJ1-4,TRBD1,.,CASSAGVGQGNEKLFF,TGTGCCAGCAGCGCAGGCGTGGGACAGGGTAATGAAAAACTGTTTTTT
TRBV4-2,TRBJ2-2,.,.,CASSQDIGGQGGTGELFF,TGTGCCAGCAGCCAAGATATCGGTGGACAGGGAGGGACCGGGGAGCTGTTTTTT
TRBV7-9,TRBJ2-4,TRBD2,.,CASSLGGGGGTEYF,TGTGCCAGCAGCTTAGGGGGCGGGGGGGGGACAGAATACTTC
TRBV10-2,TRBJ1-5,TRBD1,few,CASSGTGLNQPQHF,TGCGCCAGCAGCGGGACAGGATTAAATCAGCCCCAGCATTTT
TRBV18,TRBJ2-1,.,.,CASSPQGYNEQFF,TGTGCCAGCTCACCCCAGGGGTACAATGAGCAGTTCTTC
TRBV10-3,TRBJ2-7,TRBD1,.,CAISGGQVVEQYF,TGTGCCATCAGTGGGGGACAGGTAGTCGAGCAGTACTTC
TRBV5-5,TRBJ2-7,TRBD1,.,CASSGGQGAFSYEQYF,TGTGCCAGCAGCGGGGGACAGGGGGCCTTTTCCTACGAGCAGTACTTC
TRBV5-6,TRBJ2-2,.,.,CASSLNDRRGTGELFF,TGTGCCAGCAGCTTGAATGACAGGAGAGGGACCGGGGAGCTGTTTTTT
TRBV5-6,TRBJ2-7,TRBD2,.,CASSATGTNYEQYF,TGTGCCAGCAGCGCTACCGGGACTAACTACGAGCAGTACTTC
TRBV10-3,TRBJ2-5,TRBD1,.,CAISDSDREWETQYF,TGTGCCATCAGTGATTCGGACAGGGAATGGGAGACCCAGTACTTC
TRBV5-6,TRBJ1-2,.,.,CASSFRHLTGYTF,TGTGCCAGCAGCTTTAGACATTTGACGGGCTACACCTTC
TRBV7-3,TRBJ2-7,TRBD1,once,CASSPVGQGFYEQYF,TGTGCCAGCAGCCCAGTAGGACAGGGTTTTTACGAGCAGTACTTC
TRBV5-6,TRBJ1-2,.,.,CASSLTPGFRNGYTF,TGTGCCAGCAGCTTGACGCCAGGATTCAGAAATGGCTACACCTTC
TRBV25-1,TRBJ2-5,TRBD2,.,CASSEIGGGLAGEETQYF,TGTGCCAGCAGTGAAATAGGAGGGGGACTAGCGGGAGAAGAGACCCAGTACTTC
TRBV12-5,TRBJ1-2,TRBD1,.,CASGLAPYSLRGGQGSSF,TGTGCTAGTGGTTTGGCGCCATACTCCCTCCGCGGTGGACAGGGATCCAGCTTC
TRBV9,TRBJ2-2,TRBD2,.,CASREDGTSGGHANTGELFF,TGTGCCAGCAGGGAAGACGGGACTAGCGGGGGTCACGCGAACACCGGGGAGCTGTTTTTT
TRBV19,TRBJ2-1,.,.,CASIHPAGKQFF,TGTGCCAGTATACACCCCGCGGGGAAGCAGTTCTTC
TRBV10-1,TRBJ1-1,.,.,CASSESGRASEAFF,TGCGCCAGCAGTGAGTCGGGCAGGGCGTCTGAAGCTTTCTTT
TRBV7-9,TRBJ2-1,TRBD2,.,CASSTGGLAGTYNEQFF,TGTGCCAGCAGCACTGGCGGACTAGCGGGGACTTACAATGAGCAGTTCTTC
TRBV19,TRBJ1-5,TRBD1,.,CASSTRTGTSNQPQHF,TGTGCCAGTAGTACCAGGACAGGGACAAGCAATCAGCCCCAGCATTTT
TRBV6-1,TRBJ1-1,.,few,CAEASSMNTEAFF,TGTGCCGAGGCCTCCTCCATGAACACTGAAGCTTTCTTT
TRBV11-1,TRBJ2-3,TRBD1,.,CASSLTGDREEYF,TGTGCCAGCAGCTTAACGGGGGACAGGGAGGAGTATTTT
TRBV7-7,TRBJ1-6,TRBD1,.,CASSPTGDSPLHF,TGTGCCAGCAGTCCGACAGGGGATTCACCCCTCCACTTT
TRBV7-3,TRBJ2-7,TRBD2,.,CASSLLAGDPYEQYF,TGTGCCAGCAGCTTACTAGCGGGAGATCCCTACGAGCAGTACTTC
TRBV6-5,TRBJ2-4,.,.,CASSSIEDIQYF,TGTGCCAGCAGTTCCATCGAGGACATTCAGTACTTC
TRBV5-1,TRBJ2-7,.,few,CASSPGSGSLSYEQYF,TGCGCCAGCAGCCCCGGTAGCGGTTCCCTCTCCTACGAGCAGTACTTC
TRBV2,TRBJ1-4,.,.,CASRNGLGEKLFF,TGTGCCAGCAGGAACGGACTGGGGGAAAAACTGTTTTTT
TRBV7-9,TRBJ2-2,.,.,CASSLVQGSNTGELFF,TGTGCCAGCAGCTTAGTTCAGGGATCGAACACCGGGGAGCTGTTTTTT
TRBV13,TRBJ2-7,.,.,CASSSQGVGSYEQYF,TGTGCCAGCAGCTCCCAGGGGGTCGGGAGCTACGAGCAGTACTTC
TRBV29-1,TRBJ1-1,.,.,CSVVPGVAEAFF,TGCAGCGTTGTTCCGGGGGTGGCTGAAGCTTTCTTT
TRBV28,TRBJ1-2,.,few,CASSLRAYGYTF,TGTGCCAGCAGTTTAAGAGCTTATGGCTACACCTTC
TRBV7-7,TRBJ2-4,TRBD2,.,CASSLWRLAGGNLAKNIQYF,TGTGCCAGCAGCTTATGGCGACTAGCGGGGGGGAACCTAGCCAAAAACATTCAGTACTTC
TRBV10-3,TRBJ1-5,.,.,CAISSGIYSNQPQHF,TGTGCCATCAGTTCAGGGATCTATAGCAATCAGCCCCAGCATTTT
TRBV7-8,TRBJ2-3,.,.,CASSLWEIPDTQYF,TGTGCCAGCAGCTTATGGGAGATCCCAGATACGCAGTATTTT
TRBV29-1,TRBJ1-1,.,.,CSVRGRYTEAFF,TGCAGCGTCAGGGGTCGGTACACTGAAGCTTTCTTT
TRBV27,TRBJ1-2,.,.,CASRTPRGANYGYTF,TGTGCCAGCAGAACCCCCAGGGGAGCCAACTATGGCTACACCTTC
TRBV5-1,TRBJ2-5,TRBD1,.,CASSLLTGQETQYF,TGCGCCAGCAGCTTATTGACAGGGCAAGAGACCCAGTACTTC
TRBV6-1,TRBJ2-3,.,.,CASSGLLPTADTQYF,TGTGCCAGCAGCGGTCTCTTACCCACCGCAGATACGCAGTATTTT